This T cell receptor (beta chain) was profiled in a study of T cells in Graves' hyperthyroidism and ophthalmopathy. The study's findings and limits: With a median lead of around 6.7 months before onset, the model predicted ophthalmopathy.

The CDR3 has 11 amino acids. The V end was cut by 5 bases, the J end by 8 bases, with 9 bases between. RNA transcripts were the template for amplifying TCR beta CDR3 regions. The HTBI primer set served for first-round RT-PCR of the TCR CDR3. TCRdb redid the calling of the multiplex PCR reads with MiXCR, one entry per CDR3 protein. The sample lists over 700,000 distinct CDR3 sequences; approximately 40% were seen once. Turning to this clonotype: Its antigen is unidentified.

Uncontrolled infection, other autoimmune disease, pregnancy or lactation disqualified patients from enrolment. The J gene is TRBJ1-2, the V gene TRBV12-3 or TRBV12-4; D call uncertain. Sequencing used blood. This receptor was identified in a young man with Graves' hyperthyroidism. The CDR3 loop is CASSEQTGYTF. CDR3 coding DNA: TGTGCCAGCAGTGAACAGACGGGCTACACCTTC.